The clone carrying this TCR beta chain was recorded only once. The antigen is unknown. The data belong to a study of cytotoxic CD8 clonotypes in ibrutinib-treated CLL. Findings of the study overall: Clonality increased with ibrutinib response but returned toward baseline at progression. Relative to age-matched healthy donors, clonality at baseline was higher, and it tracked circulating CD8+ T-cell counts.

With 4 bases removed from V and 5 bases from J, the gap between germline ends came to 20 bases. CDR3 size: 16 residues. Germline V lookup: CDR1 MNHEY, CDR2 SVGAGI. Data came from immunoSEQ multiplex PCR; TCRdb stores just in-frame clones and leaves some out. This table has around 160,000 clones, approximately 90% appearing once. This clonotype was sampled from a human donor with chronic lymphocytic leukemia. Material: PBMCs, obtained at disease progression, from a patient treated with ibrutinib. V gene TRBV6-5 combines with J gene TRBJ1-2, with D maybe TRBD1 (5 bases). This chain's CDR3 is CASSSSGGEIGYGYTF. The DNA of the CDR3 is TGTGCCAGCAGTTCCTCCGGGGGTGAAATTGGGTATGGCTACACCTTC.